What follows is one T cell receptor beta chain and its context. This sample stems from a study of blood T cell repertoires in COVID-19. Study-level background: Donors in the United States, Italy and Spain gave samples during acute or convalescent COVID-19.

TCRdb's table, derived via immunoSEQ multiplex PCR, lists solely in-frame clones and lacks some. The repertoire has about 320,000 clones, over 75% of them found once; the top ten carry just over 7%. This TCR came from a human donor in a cohort sampled during active COVID-19. Sequencing used peripheral blood.

CDR3 sequence (DNA): TGTGCCAGCAGCCAAGACAACAGGGGGAACTATGGCTACACCTTC. This encodes CASSQDNRGNYGYTF. The chain employs TRBV3-1 (or the pseudogene TRBV3-2) and TRBJ1-2, with 8 bases matching TRBD1. Germline V lookup: CDR1 LGHDT, CDR2 YNNKEL (reference sequence). Trimming at V came to 0 bases and at J to 2 bases, leaving 2 bases not matched to a gene. The CDR3 spans 15 residues.